This record concerns one T cell receptor (beta chain) sequence. Per germline, CDR1 MNHEY and CDR2 SVGAGI. V trimming: 7 bases; J trimming: 3 bases; junction bases outside the gene matches: 5. This CDR3 is 14 amino acids long. Per the study methods: Researchers report that nucleated cell counts were estimated from reference gene primer amplification. The data were produced by immunoSEQ multiplex PCR, yet TCRdb's version contains in-frame clones alone and is incomplete. V and J calls plus clone size are reproduced from that table; the DNA served to infer D and trimming. The table lists roughly 76,000 clones, around 86% of them singletons. This sample is drawn from a study of blood T cell repertoires in COVID-19. Background on the study: Donors in the United States, Italy and Spain gave samples during acute or convalescent COVID-19. The cDNA or gDNA used as material had been derived from T cells, B-cell-depleted T cells, or PBMCs.

Input material: peripheral blood. V and J are TRBV6-5 and TRBJ1-5; 8 bases match TRBD1. The origin of this receptor is a woman in her late teens or twenties with acute or convalescent COVID-19. CDR3 residues: CASMGQVLNQPQHF. CDR3 nucleotides: TGTGCCAGCATGGGACAGGTTCTCAATCAGCCCCAGCATTTT.